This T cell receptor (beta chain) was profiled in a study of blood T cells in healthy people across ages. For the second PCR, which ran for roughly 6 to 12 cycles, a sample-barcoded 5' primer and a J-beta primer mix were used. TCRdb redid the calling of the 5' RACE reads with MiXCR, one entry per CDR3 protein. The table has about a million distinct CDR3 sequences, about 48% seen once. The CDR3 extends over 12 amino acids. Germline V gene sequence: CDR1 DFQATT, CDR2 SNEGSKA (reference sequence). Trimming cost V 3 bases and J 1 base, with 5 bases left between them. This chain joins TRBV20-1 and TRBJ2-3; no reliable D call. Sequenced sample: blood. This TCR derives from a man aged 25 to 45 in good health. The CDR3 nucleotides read TGCAGTGCTAGTGCGGGCACAGATACGCAGTATTTT. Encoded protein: CSASAGTDTQYF.